Presented here are 19 T cell receptor beta chains from one specimen sequenced in a study of OX40 agonist ivuxolimab in advanced cancers. TCRdb's copy holds only in-frame clones and misses some; the assay was immunoSEQ multiplex PCR. Of approximately 65,000 clones in the sample, about nine tenths were seen once. Material: CD4+ or CD8+ T cells sorted from blood, obtained in a trial of the OX40 agonist ivuxolimab. All receptors derive from an adult with an advanced solid tumor such as melanoma, head and neck, liver or kidney cancer.

This chain links TRBV25-1 with TRBJ2-5; D may match TRBD1 or TRBD2 (5 bases each). The CDR3 is 13 residues long. CDR1 and CDR2 (germline): MGHDK, SYGVNS. The V end was cut by 5 bases, the J end by 5 bases, with 12 bases between. The CDR3, as DNA: TGTGCCAGCAGTTTTGGGGGTTTGGAGACCCAGTACTTC. It codes for CASSFGGLETQYF.

The chain combines TRBV4-1 with TRBJ1-5; 7 bases are a match to TRBD1. Trimming at V came to 5 bases and at J to 2 bases, leaving 3 bases not matched to a gene. Germline values: CDR1 MGHRA, CDR2 YSYEKL. CDR3 length: 14 amino acids. CDR3 residues: CASSYGQGNQPQHF. The DNA for the CDR3 is TGCGCCAGCAGCTATGGACAGGGCAATCAGCCCCAGCATTTT.

This chain uses TRBV5-1 with TRBJ1-5; D is perhaps TRBD1 (5 bases). The CDR3 length is 15 residues. CDR1 and CDR2 from the germline V gene are SGHRS and YFSETQ. V shed 4 bases and J shed 5 bases, with 16 bases lying between them. The chain's CDR3 is CASSVTGGSHQPQHF. The CDR3 DNA follows: TGCGCCAGCAGCGTTACGGGGGGTTCCCATCAGCCCCAGCATTTT.

This clone was picked up one time. The chain uses TRBV28 and TRBJ2-7, with a possible D match to TRBD2 (7 bases). The V gene lost 8 bases and the J gene lost 5 bases, with 19 bases spanning the gap. This CDR3 is built from 14 residues. In germline, CDR1 is MDHEN, CDR2 SYDVKM. The CDR3 sequence is CASQGEGGSNEQYF. CDR3 DNA: TGTGCCAGCCAAGGGGAGGGGGGTTCGAACGAGCAGTACTTC.

The J gene is TRBJ2-7, the V gene TRBV27; D might be TRBD2 (5 bases). Germline V gives CDR1 MNHEY, CDR2 SMNVEV (reference sequence). The CDR3 runs to 12 residues. The ends were cut back, 3 bases at V and 3 bases at J, with 6 bases in the middle. The CDR3 loop reads CASSFRDYEQYF. CDR3 sequence (DNA): TGTGCCAGCAGTTTCCGGGACTACGAGCAGTACTTC.

This chain links TRBV6-6 with TRBJ2-1, with D maybe TRBD2 (5 bases). Germline loops: CDR1 MNHNY, CDR2 SVGAGI (reference sequence). The CDR3 loop spans 14 amino acids. V was shortened by 6 bases and J by 4 bases, with 13 bases between the two germline ends. The chain's CDR3 is CASSDGISYNEQFF. DNA of the CDR3: TGTGCCAGCAGCGACGGGATTTCTTACAATGAGCAGTTCTTC.

The rearrangement links TRBV5-1 to TRBJ2-2; perhaps TRBD1 as D (5 bases). V lost 2 bases and J 1 base, leaving 6 bases between the germline ends. Germline CDR1 reads SGHRS; CDR2 reads YFSETQ. The CDR3 covers 14 residues. DNA for the CDR3: TGCGCCAGCAGCTTTGGACAGAACACCGGGGAGCTGTTTTTT. Translation gives CASSFGQNTGELFF.

The chain is built from TRBV19 and TRBJ1-5; D is undetermined. The CDR3 runs 18 residues. The ends were cut back, 1 base at V and 0 bases at J, with 16 bases in the middle. The germline V gene encodes CDR1 LNHDA and CDR2 SQIVND (reference sequence). As DNA, the CDR3 is TGTGCCAGTAGTATAGCCCACGTGGATGACTATAGCAATCAGCCCCAGCATTTT. Its translation is CASSIAHVDDYSNQPQHF.

This clone has just a few counts. The chain recombines TRBV2 with TRBJ2-3; the D call may be TRBD1 or TRBD2 (5 bases each). CDR3 length: 13 amino acids. The V gene's germline CDR1 is SNHLY and CDR2 FYNNEI. V dropped 8 bases and J dropped 1 base, with 10 bases sitting between them. DNA of the CDR3: TGTGCCAGCGGGGGAGTAGGCACAGATACGCAGTATTTT. It is translated as CASGGVGTDTQYF.

The J gene is TRBJ2-7, the V gene TRBV7-2; tentatively, D is TRBD1 or TRBD2 (5 bases each). Trimming removed 3 bases at V and 0 bases at J, with 9 bases between. CDR3 length: 14 amino acids. The germline V gene encodes CDR1 SGHTA and CDR2 FQGNSA. This CDR3 reads CASSLGPSSYEQYF. DNA of the CDR3: TGTGCCAGCAGCTTGGGACCTAGCTCCTACGAGCAGTACTTC.

The genes are TRBV5-4 and TRBJ1-1, with no clear D. The CDR3 spans 14 residues. From germline, CDR1 is SGHNT and CDR2 YYREEE (reference sequence). The germline V and J ends were trimmed by 0 bases and 7 bases, with 13 bases remaining between them. CDR3 amino acids: CASSLATVSGEAFF. CDR3 nucleotides: TGTGCCAGCAGCTTGGCTACGGTGAGTGGTGAAGCTTTCTTT.

This chain connects TRBV29-1 to TRBJ2-3; D call uncertain. The CDR3 sequence is 12 residues long. CDR1 and CDR2 (germline): SQVTM, ANQGSEA. V gave up 4 bases and J gave up 2 bases, with 7 bases separating them. The CDR3, as DNA: TGCAGCGTTGTTTCTGCCACAGATACGCAGTATTTT. Protein: CSVVSATDTQYF.

CDR3 sequence: CASSHGGLVDTQYF. Here the CDR3 DNA reads TGTGCCAGCAGCCATGGGGGCCTAGTGGATACGCAGTATTTT. This sequence joins TRBV11-3 and TRBJ2-3; TRBD1 might be the D (6 bases). CDR1 and CDR2 from the germline V gene are SGHNT and YENEEA. This CDR3 spans 14 amino acids. V lost 5 bases, J lost 6 bases, and 15 bases lay in between.

This chain links TRBV11-2 with TRBJ2-5; 11 bases are a match to TRBD2. The DNA matches TRBJ2-7 better at its end, which makes the J call doubtful. The CDR3 extends over 15 amino acids. The germline V gene encodes CDR1 SGHAT and CDR2 FQNNGV. The CDR3 loop is CASSHPRLAGGEQYF. The DNA for the CDR3 is TGTGCCAGCAGCCACCCTCGGCTAGCGGGAGGCGAGCAGTACTTC.

The V call is TRBV5-1, the J call TRBJ2-1; 7 bases map to TRBD1. The CDR3 loop spans 14 amino acids. Germline assignment: CDR1 SGHRS and CDR2 YFSETQ. The V gene end was trimmed by 2 bases and the J gene end by 8 bases; junction bases not matched to a gene: 7. The CDR3: CASSFRQGRHEQFF. DNA of the CDR3: TGCGCCAGCAGCTTTAGACAGGGCCGTCATGAGCAGTTCTTC.

V usage is TRBV5-5 and J usage is TRBJ1-1, with a weak D call TRBD1 (6 bases). V lost 1 base and J lost 13, with 23 bases in between. There are 15 residues in the CDR3. Germline V gene data show CDR1 as SGHKS and CDR2 as YYEKEE (reference sequence). The CDR3 spells CASSLPGAQGGPHFF. The CDR3 DNA is TGTGCCAGCAGCTTGCCGGGGGCGCAGGGAGGACCTCATTTCTTT.

Only one count was recorded for this clone. The chain is built from TRBV7-2 and TRBJ2-2; no clear D. Between the trimmed V and J ends, which lost 0 bases and 6 bases, there was a span of 5 bases. Germline values: CDR1 SGHTA, CDR2 FQGNSA. The CDR3 extends over 13 amino acids. The DNA for the CDR3 is TGTGCCAGCAGCTTAGCGACGTCCGGGGAGCTGTTTTTT. Encoded protein: CASSLATSGELFF.

Written as DNA, the CDR3 is TGTGCCAGCAGTCGGGACACTGGAAACACCATATATTTT. As protein: CASSRDTGNTIYF. The chain couples TRBV28 to TRBJ1-3; TRBD1 is a possible D gene (6 bases). The length of the CDR3 is 13 residues. The germline V and J ends were trimmed by 5 bases and 2 bases, with 7 bases remaining between them. CDR1 MDHEN and CDR2 SYDVKM come from the germline V gene.

The chain carries TRBV5-5 and TRBJ1-5; no definite D call. The CDR3 consists of 16 residues. Trimming stripped 0 bases from V and 2 bases from J, with 12 bases between. From germline, CDR1 is SGHKS and CDR2 YYEKEE (reference sequence). The CDR3, as DNA: TGTGCCAGCAGCTTGGTCGCCCGTCGGGGCAATCAGCCCCAGCATTTT. Residues: CASSLVARRGNQPQHF.